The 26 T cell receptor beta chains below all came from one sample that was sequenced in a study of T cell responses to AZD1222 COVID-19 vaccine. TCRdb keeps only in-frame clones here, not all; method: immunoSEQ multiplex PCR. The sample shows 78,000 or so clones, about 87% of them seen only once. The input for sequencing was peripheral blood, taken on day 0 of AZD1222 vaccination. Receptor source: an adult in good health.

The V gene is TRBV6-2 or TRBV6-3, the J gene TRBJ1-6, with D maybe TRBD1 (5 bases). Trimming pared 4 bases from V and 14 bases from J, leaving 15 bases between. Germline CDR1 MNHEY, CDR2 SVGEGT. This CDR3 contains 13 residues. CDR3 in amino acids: CASSLRGVLALHF. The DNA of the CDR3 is TGTGCCAGCAGTTTGCGGGGGGTTCTGGCCCTCCACTTT.

The CDR3 loop reads CASSTLEGGRGYEQYF. The CDR3 DNA follows: TGTGCCAGCAGCACCCTTGAGGGGGGGCGGGGATACGAGCAGTACTTC. V and J are TRBV7-9 and TRBJ2-7, with TRBD2 as a possible D gene (7 bases). Trimming shortened V by 5 bases and J by 4 bases, and 21 bases separated the two germline ends. The CDR3 totals 16 residues. CDR1 is SEHNR, CDR2 FQNEAQ, per germline (reference sequence).

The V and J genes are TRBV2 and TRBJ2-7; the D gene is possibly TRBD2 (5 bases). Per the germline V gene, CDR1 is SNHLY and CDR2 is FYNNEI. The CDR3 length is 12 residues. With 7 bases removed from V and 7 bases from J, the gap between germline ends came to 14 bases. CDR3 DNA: TGTGCCAGCAAAGGCGGACTGCGGGAGCAGTACTTC. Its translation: CASKGGLREQYF.

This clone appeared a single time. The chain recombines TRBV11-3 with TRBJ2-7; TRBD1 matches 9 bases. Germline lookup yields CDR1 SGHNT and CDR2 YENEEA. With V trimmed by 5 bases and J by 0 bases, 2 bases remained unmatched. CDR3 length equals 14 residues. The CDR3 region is CASSRDRDSYEQYF. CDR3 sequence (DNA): TGTGCCAGCAGCAGGGACAGGGACTCCTACGAGCAGTACTTC. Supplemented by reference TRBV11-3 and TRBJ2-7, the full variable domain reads EAGVVQSPRYKIIEKKQPVAFWCNPISGHNTLYWYLQNLGQGPELLIRYENEEAVDDSQLPKDRFSAERLKGVDSTLKIQPAELGDSAVYLCASSRDRDSYEQYFGPGTRLTVT.

The CDR3 here is CAWSVPLSGNEKLFF. The CDR3 DNA follows: TGTGCCTGGAGTGTACCGTTAAGCGGTAATGAAAAACTGTTTTTT. The chain carries TRBV30 and TRBJ1-4; D is unclear. V was clipped by 0 bases and J by 4 bases, with 12 bases between them. The germline CDR1 and CDR2 sequences are GTSNPN and SVGIG (reference sequence). The CDR3 contains 15 residues.

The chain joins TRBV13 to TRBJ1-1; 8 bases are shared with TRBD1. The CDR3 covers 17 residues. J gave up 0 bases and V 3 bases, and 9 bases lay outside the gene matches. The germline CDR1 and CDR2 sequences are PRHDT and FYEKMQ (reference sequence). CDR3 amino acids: CASSLGRGQGLNTEAFF. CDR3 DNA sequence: TGTGCCAGCAGCTTGGGCAGGGGGCAGGGGTTGAACACTGAAGCTTTCTTT.

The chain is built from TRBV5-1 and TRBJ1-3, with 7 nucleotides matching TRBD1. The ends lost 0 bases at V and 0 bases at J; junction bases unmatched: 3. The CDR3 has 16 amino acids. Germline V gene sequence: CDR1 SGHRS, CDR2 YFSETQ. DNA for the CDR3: TGCGCCAGCAGCTTGGGACAGGGACTCTCTGGAAACACCATATATTTT. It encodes CASSLGQGLSGNTIYF. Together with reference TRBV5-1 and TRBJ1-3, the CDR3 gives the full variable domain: KAGVTQTPRYLIKTRGQQVTLSCSPISGHRSVSWYQQTPGQGLQFLFEYFSETQRNKGNFPGRFSGRQFSNSRSEMNVSTLELGDSALYLCASSLGQGLSGNTIYFGEGSWLTVV.

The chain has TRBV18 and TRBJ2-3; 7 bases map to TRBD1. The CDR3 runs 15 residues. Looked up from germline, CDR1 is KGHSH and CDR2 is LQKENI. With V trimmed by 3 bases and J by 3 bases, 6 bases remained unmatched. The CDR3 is CASSPGQGVTDTQYF. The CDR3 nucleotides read TGTGCCAGCTCACCGGGTCAGGGGGTGACAGATACGCAGTATTTT.

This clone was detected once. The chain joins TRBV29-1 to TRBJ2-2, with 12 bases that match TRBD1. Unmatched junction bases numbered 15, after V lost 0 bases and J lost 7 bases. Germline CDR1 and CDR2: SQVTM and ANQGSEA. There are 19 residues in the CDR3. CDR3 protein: CSVEDRLLTGQGAIGELFF. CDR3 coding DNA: TGCAGCGTTGAAGATCGGTTGCTCACGGGACAGGGGGCAATCGGGGAGCTGTTTTTT.

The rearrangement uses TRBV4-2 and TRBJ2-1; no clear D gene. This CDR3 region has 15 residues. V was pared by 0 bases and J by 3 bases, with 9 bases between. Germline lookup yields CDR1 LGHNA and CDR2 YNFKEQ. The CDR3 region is CASSQDSNVYNEQFF. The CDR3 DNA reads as TGTGCCAGCAGCCAAGATTCCAACGTCTACAATGAGCAGTTCTTC.

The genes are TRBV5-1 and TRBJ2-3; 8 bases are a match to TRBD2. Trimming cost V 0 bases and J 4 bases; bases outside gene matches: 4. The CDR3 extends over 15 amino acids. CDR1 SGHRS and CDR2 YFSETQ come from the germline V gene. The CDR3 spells CASSLGAGVADTQYF. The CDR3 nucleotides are TGCGCCAGCAGCTTGGGAGCGGGGGTGGCAGATACGCAGTATTTT.

CDR3 coding DNA: TGCGCCAGCAGCTTGGTGGCAGGGAGCCACAATGAGCAGTTCTTC. This sequence encodes CASSLVAGSHNEQFF. V usage is TRBV5-1 and J usage is TRBJ2-1; D is possibly TRBD1 or TRBD2 (5 bases each). Trimming cost V 0 bases and J 5 bases, with 12 bases left between them. The germline gives CDR1 SGHRS, CDR2 YFSETQ. The length of the CDR3 is 15 residues.

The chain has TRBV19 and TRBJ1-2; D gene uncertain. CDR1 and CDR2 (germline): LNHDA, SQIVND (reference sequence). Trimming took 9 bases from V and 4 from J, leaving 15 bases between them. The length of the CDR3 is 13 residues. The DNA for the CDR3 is TGTGCCAGCCTCCCCCAAGGGTCCTATGGCTACACCTTC. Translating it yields CASLPQGSYGYTF.

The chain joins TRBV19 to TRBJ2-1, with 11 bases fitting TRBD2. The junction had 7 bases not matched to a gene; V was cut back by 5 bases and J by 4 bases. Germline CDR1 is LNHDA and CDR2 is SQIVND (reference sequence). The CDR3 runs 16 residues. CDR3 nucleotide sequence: TGTGCCAGTAGTTTTCCGGGACTAGCGGTTTACAATGAGCAGTTCTTC. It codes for CASSFPGLAVYNEQFF.

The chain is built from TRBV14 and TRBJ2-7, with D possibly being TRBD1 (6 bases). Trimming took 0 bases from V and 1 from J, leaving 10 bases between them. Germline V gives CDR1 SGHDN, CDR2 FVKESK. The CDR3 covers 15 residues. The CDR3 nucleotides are TGTGCCAGCAGCCAAGATGTAGGACAGTCCTACGAGCAGTACTTC. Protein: CASSQDVGQSYEQYF.

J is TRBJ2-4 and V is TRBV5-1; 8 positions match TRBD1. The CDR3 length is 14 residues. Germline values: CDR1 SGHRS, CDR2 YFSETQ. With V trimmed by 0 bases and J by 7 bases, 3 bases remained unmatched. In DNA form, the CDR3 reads TGCGCCAGCAGCTTGGGTCAGGGGGCGAACATTCAGTACTTC. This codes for CASSLGQGANIQYF.

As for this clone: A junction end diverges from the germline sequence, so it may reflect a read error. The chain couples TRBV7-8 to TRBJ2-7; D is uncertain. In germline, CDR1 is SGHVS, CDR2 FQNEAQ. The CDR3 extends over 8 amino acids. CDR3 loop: CASSQRHF. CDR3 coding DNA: TGTGCCAGCAGCCAGAGACACTTC.

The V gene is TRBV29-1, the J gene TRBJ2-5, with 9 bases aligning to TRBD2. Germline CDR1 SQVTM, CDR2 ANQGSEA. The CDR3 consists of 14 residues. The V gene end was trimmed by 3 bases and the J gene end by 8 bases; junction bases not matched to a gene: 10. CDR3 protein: CSVEIAGVGVTQYF. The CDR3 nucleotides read TGCAGCGTTGAGATAGCGGGAGTCGGTGTAACCCAGTACTTC.

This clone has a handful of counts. CDR3 residues: CASRSGSGGSPLHF. In DNA, the CDR3 is TGCGCCAGCAGGTCCGGGAGCGGAGGCTCACCCCTCCACTTT. The chain is built from TRBV5-1 and TRBJ1-6; D unresolved. Deletions cut 5 bases from V and 10 bases from J, with 16 bases between. CDR3 length equals 14 residues. Germline CDR1 and CDR2: SGHRS and YFSETQ.

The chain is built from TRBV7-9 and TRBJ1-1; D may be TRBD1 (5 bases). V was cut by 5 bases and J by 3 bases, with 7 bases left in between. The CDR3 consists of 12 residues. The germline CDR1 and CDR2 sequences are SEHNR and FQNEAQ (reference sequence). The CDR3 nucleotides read TGTGCCAGCAGCGCCAGGGACACTGAAGCTTTCTTT. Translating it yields CASSARDTEAFF.

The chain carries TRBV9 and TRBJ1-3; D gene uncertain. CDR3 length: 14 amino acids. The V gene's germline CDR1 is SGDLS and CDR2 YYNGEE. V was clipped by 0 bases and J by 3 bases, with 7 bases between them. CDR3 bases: TGTGCCAGCAGCGTAGGACGGGGTGGAAACACCATATATTTT. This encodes CASSVGRGGNTIYF. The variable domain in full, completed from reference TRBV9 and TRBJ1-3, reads DSGVTQTPKHLITATGQRVTLRCSPRSGDLSVYWYQQSLDQGLQFLIQYYNGEERAKGNILERFSAQQFPDLHSELNLSSLELGDSALYFCASSVGRGGNTIYFGEGSWLTVV.

This CDR3 is CASRPAAGSETQYF. The CDR3 DNA sequence: TGCGCCAGCAGGCCGGCAGCGGGGTCAGAGACCCAGTACTTC. V is TRBV5-1 and J is TRBJ2-5; 7 bases map to TRBD2. Germline loops: CDR1 SGHRS, CDR2 YFSETQ. J gave up 4 bases and V 5 bases, and 8 bases lay outside the gene matches. The CDR3 totals 14 residues.

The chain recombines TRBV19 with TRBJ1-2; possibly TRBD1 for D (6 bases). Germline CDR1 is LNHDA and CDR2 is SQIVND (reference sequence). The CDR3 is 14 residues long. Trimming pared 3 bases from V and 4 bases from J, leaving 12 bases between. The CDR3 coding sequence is TGTGCCAGTAGTATCCAGGGGCAGGTCTATGGCTACACCTTC. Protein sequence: CASSIQGQVYGYTF.

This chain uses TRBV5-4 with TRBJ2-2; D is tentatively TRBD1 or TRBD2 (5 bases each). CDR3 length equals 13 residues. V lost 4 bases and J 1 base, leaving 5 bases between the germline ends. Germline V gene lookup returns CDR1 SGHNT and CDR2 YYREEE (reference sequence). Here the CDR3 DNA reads TGTGCCAGCAGCGGGGGGAACACCGGGGAGCTGTTTTTT. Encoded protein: CASSGGNTGELFF.

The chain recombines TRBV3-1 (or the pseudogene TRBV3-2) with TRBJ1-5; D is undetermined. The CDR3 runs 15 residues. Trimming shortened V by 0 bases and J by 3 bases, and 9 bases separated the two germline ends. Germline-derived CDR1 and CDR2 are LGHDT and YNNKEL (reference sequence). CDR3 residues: CASSQDLRFNQPQHF. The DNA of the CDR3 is TGTGCCAGCAGCCAAGATCTGCGGTTCAATCAGCCCCAGCATTTT.

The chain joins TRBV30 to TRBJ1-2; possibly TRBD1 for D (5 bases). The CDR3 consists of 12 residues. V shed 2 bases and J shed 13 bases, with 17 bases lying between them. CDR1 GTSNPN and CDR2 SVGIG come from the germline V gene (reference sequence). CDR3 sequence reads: CAWSRDAQGVTF. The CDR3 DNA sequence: TGTGCCTGGAGTAGGGACGCGCAGGGAGTCACCTTC.